This T cell receptor (beta chain) was identified in a study of blood T cell repertoires in COVID-19. On the study more broadly: Samples taken during acute and convalescent COVID-19 were collected in the United States, Italy and Spain. T cells, B-cell-depleted T cells, or PBMCs supplied cDNA or gDNA.

Everyone who took part was 18 to 89 years old, and they came from about 25 US areas. V lost 5 bases to trimming and J lost 8 bases; unmatched junction nucleotides: 13. The CDR3 is made up of 15 amino acids. Germline V gene lookup returns CDR1 MNHEY and CDR2 SMNVEV (reference sequence). Per the original methods: Counts of nucleated cells, estimated from reference gene primer amplification, were obtained. Profiled with immunoSEQ multiplex PCR; TCRdb holds only in-frame clones, not every one. From that table come the V and J calls and clone size; the DNA was used to work out D and trimming. The sample contains approximately 200,000 clones, approximately 86% of which appear only once.

This sequence joins TRBV27 and TRBJ1-2, with 8 bases lining up with TRBD1. The sequence derives from a woman aged 30 to 39 who had been exposed to COVID-19. The sequencing input was PBMCs or T cells enriched from blood (not recorded which). The chain's CDR3 is CASSQTSQGAYGYTF. The CDR3 nucleotides are TGTGCCAGCAGTCAGACCTCTCAGGGGGCCTACGGCTACACCTTC.